Described below is a single T cell receptor beta chain sequence and its context. Its target antigen remains unknown. Per-base quality was not reported, and no clone a single base away is much larger than it. The record originates from a study of lymphopenia after photon versus proton radiotherapy (dated by TCRdb to about 2019). Background for the entire study: The immunological effects of photon versus proton radiation therapy were compared in patients with gastrointestinal tumors who developed high-grade lymphopenia. The cohort included some 20 patients with gastrointestinal tumors who developed lymphopenia after receiving either photon or proton therapy. The goal of the study was to describe how the two radiation modalities differ in their effects on the immune system.

Study-wide conclusions, independent of this receptor: During treatment, patients who received proton therapy stayed relatively stable, whereas patients who received photon therapy lost naive T cells and TCR diversity and gained effector/memory populations. Once the lymphocyte count had reached its nadir, the repertoires of photon-treated patients showed oligoclonal expansion, particularly of CD8+ Temra cells, and this expansion drove the decline in diversity. The survival association was assessed only in patients who died, and better survival with proton therapy was presented by the authors as a possibility rather than a demonstrated result. Across the cohort, among patients who died, a greater drop in TCR diversity after the nadir was inversely correlated with overall survival time.

V is trimmed back by 7 bases and J by 3 bases, and the junction contains 3 bases that no gene match accounts for. Including the terminal cysteine and phenylalanine, the CDR3 comprises 13 residues. CDR3 DNA is the only sequence kept; it has 39 bases, read in frame from the first base. The germline V gene (reference sequence) gives CDR1 as MNHEY and CDR2 as SMNVEV. To prepare the library, the immunoSEQ multiplex PCR assay was applied. Deep sequencing of rearranged TCR beta loci, alongside multiparametric flow cytometry, was used to profile T cell repertoires. This is the immuneACCESS table as TCRdb keeps it, with only in-frame sequences that have V and J called. A part of the clones is gone; compared with another copy, unresolved V genes explain less than half, and the rest is unexplained. The sample yields 45,000 to 65,000 clones; around 90% were counted once. Together, the top ten hold 18% of the sample.

Material: peripheral blood, obtained from a patient treated with photon-based radiotherapy. This TCR derives from a woman in her thirties or forties with cholangiocarcinoma. The sequence joins TRBV27 to TRBJ2-3; the central 8 bases match TRBD2. The DNA reads as follows: TGTGCCAGCACTAGCGGGTATACAGATACGCAGTATTTT. This is translated as CASTSGYTDTQYF.